This T cell receptor (beta chain) was documented in a study of CD8 T cells in ankylosing spondylitis. General observations from the study: Disease-linked clones were reportedly significantly enriched in matched ankylosing spondylitis synovial fluid. There were earlier reports of some motif variants in reactive arthritis synovial fluid and blood. Characteristic of ankylosing spondylitis blood, it appeared, was a TCR beta motif comprising several highly homologous variants. Relatively rare in peripheral blood, disease-linked clones were also CD8+.

Scientists made TCR beta libraries using quantitative 5'-RACE with molecular barcodes. Via MiXCR, TCRdb re-called the 5' RACE reads, giving one row per CDR3 protein. The sample lists some 800,000 distinct CDR3 sequences; about 10% were seen once. This clonotype was seen a few times. Its antigen is as yet unknown. Trimming stripped 3 bases from V and 2 bases from J, with 13 bases between. The CDR3 is 15 amino acids. Germline V gene lookup returns CDR1 LGHDT and CDR2 YNNKEL (reference sequence). The source is a male donor with ankylosing spondylitis. The sequencing sample was made of blood, either unsorted or a sorted T cell fraction (not recorded which). The chain employs TRBV3-1 and TRBJ1-2; D might be TRBD1 (5 bases). As DNA, the CDR3 is TGTGCCAGCAGCCAGACGACAGTACGAAACTATGGCTACACCTTC. Amino acid sequence: CASSQTTVRNYGYTF. Looking up the rest from reference TRBV3-1 and TRBJ1-2 gives the full variable domain: DTAVSQTPKYLVTQMGNDKSIKCEQNLGHDTMYWYKQDSKKFLKIMFSYNNKELIINETVPNRFSPKSPDKAHLNLHINSLELGDSAVYFCASSQTTVRNYGYTFGSGTRLTVV.